Included here is one TCR beta chain sequence, with context. Its antigen is undetermined. Produced via immunoSEQ multiplex PCR; TCRdb's table is partial and in-frame only. The data show 2 million to 2.5 million clones, with 95% seen just once and 0.1% to 0.15% held by the top ten. This sample was included in a study of shared clonotypes between healthy human individuals. Investigators divided CD4+ cells into CD45RA+ naive and CD45RA-negative memory subsets. Germline-derived CDR1 and CDR2 are SEHNR and FQNEAQ (reference sequence). The CDR3 sequence is 17 residues long. After removal of 5 bases from V and 0 bases from J, the junction contained 12 bases not matched to a gene. Study-wide points: Sampling covered blood only; tissue repertoires likely differ.

Source material: naive CD4+ T cells sorted from blood. Subset indicated: CD45RA+ positively selected. The gene calls are TRBV7-9 and TRBJ2-7; 8 nucleotides agree with TRBD1. The clonotype was recovered from a young man in good health. CDR3 DNA sequence: TGTGCCAGCAGCCTAGTGGGGACAGGCGAGAGCTCCTACGAGCAGTACTTC. It yields the protein CASSLVGTGESSYEQYF.